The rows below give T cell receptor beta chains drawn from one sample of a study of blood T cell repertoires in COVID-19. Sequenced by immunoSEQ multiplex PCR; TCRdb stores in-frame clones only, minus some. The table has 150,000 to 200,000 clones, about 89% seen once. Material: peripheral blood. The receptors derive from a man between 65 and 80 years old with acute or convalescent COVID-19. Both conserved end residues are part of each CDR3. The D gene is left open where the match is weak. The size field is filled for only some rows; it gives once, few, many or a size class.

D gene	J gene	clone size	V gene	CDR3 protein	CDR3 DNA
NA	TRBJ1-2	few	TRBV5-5	CASSPLGGGGYTF	TGTGCCAGCAGCCCCCTCGGAGGTGGTGGCTACACCTTC
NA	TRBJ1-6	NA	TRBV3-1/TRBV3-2	CASSQSSGVDSPLHF	TGTGCCAGCAGCCAATCATCGGGGGTGGATTCACCCCTCCACTTT
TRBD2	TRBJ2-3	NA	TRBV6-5	CASSYGGGGYADTQYF	TGTGCCAGCAGTTACGGGGGGGGAGGGTACGCAGATACGCAGTATTTT
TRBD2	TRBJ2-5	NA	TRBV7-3	CASSLTGGGSGETQYF	TGTGCCAGCAGCTTAACTGGCGGGGGGAGTGGAGAGACCCAGTACTTC
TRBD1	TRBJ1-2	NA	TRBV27	CASTPGQGFGYTF	TGTGCCAGCACCCCGGGACAGGGATTTGGCTACACCTTC
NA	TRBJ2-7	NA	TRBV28	CASSLPMTSYEQYF	TGTGCCAGCAGTCTCCCAATGACTTCCTACGAGCAGTACTTC
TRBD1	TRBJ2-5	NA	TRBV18	CASSPLTGEETQYF	TGTGCCAGCTCACCACTTACAGGGGAGGAGACCCAGTACTTC
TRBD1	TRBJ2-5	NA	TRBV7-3	CASSPGTGLTQYF	TGTGCCAGCAGCCCCGGGACAGGGCTGACCCAGTACTTC
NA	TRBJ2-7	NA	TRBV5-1	CASSLDQGERHEQYF	TGCGCCAGCAGCTTGGACCAAGGGGAAAGACACGAGCAGTACTTC
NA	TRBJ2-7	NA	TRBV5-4	CASSLGGASAAYEQYF	TGTGCCAGCAGCTTGGGTGGGGCTAGCGCGGCCTACGAGCAGTACTTC
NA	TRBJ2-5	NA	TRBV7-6	CASSLAYGTQETQYF	TGTGCCAGCAGCTTAGCGTACGGGACTCAAGAGACCCAGTACTTC
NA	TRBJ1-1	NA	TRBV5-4	CASSIQGRNTEAFF	TGTGCCAGCAGCATACAGGGACGGAACACTGAAGCTTTCTTT
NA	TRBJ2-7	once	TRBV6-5	CASRPKIFQYF	TGTGCCAGCAGGCCTAAAATTTTTCAGTACTTC
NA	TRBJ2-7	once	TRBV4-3	CASSQEWRSYEQYF	TGCGCCAGCAGCCAAGAATGGCGGTCCTACGAGCAGTACTTC
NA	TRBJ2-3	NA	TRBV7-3	CASSPTGSWVNTQYF	TGTGCCAGCAGCCCTACAGGGTCCTGGGTAAATACGCAGTATTTT
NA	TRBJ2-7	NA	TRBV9	CASSPNRVPGYEQYF	TGTGCCAGCAGCCCTAACCGGGTGCCGGGCTACGAGCAGTACTTC
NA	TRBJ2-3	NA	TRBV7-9	CASSLEGSSDTQYF	TGTGCCAGCAGCTTAGAAGGGAGCTCAGATACGCAGTATTTT
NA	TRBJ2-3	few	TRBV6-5	CASSYSGSFTDTQYF	TGTGCCAGCAGTTACTCGGGCAGTTTCACAGATACGCAGTATTTT
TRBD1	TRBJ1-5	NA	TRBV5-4	CASSTGTGSNQPQHF	TGTGCCAGCAGCACTGGGACAGGGTCCAATCAGCCCCAGCATTTT
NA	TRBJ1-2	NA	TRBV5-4	CASSGTGHPQGYTF	TGTGCCAGCAGCGGAACGGGACACCCCCAGGGCTACACCTTC
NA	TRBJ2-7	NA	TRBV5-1	CASSLAGGEVYEQYF	TGCGCCAGCAGCTTGGCTGGCGGAGAGGTGTACGAGCAGTACTTC
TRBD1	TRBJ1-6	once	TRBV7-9	CASSLRQGGSPLHF	TGTGCCAGCAGCTTGCGACAGGGGGGATCACCCCTCCACTTT
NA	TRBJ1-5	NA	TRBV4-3	CASSPLARRDQPQHF	TGCGCCAGCAGCCCGCTGGCCAGGCGCGATCAGCCCCAGCATTTT
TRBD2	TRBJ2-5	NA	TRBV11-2	CASSLIGGGAYETQYF	TGTGCCAGCAGCTTAATCGGCGGGGGGGCTTATGAGACCCAGTACTTC
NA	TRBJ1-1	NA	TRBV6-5	CASRSGQPNTEAFF	TGTGCCAGCAGATCCGGACAGCCTAACACTGAAGCTTTCTTT
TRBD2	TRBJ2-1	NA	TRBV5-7	CARGLAGGFSYNEQFF	TGTGCAAGGGGACTAGCGGGAGGCTTCTCCTACAATGAGCAGTTCTTC
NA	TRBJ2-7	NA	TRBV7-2	CASSKVGRREQYF	TGTGCCAGCAGCAAAGTCGGGAGACGGGAGCAGTACTTC
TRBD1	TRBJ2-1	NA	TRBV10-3	CAISDQTGQGEQFF	TGTGCCATCAGTGACCAGACAGGGCAGGGTGAGCAGTTCTTC
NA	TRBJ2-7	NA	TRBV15	CATSRDRGYEQYF	TGTGCCACCAGCAGAGATAGGGGCTACGAGCAGTACTTC
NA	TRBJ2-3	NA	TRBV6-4	CASSPHFRTASTTDTQYF	TGTGCCAGCAGTCCTCATTTCAGGACAGCTTCTACGACAGATACGCAGTATTTT
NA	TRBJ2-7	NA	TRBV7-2	CASSLDVLASGDYEQYF	TGTGCCAGCAGCTTAGACGTTCTAGCTAGTGGGGACTACGAGCAGTACTTC
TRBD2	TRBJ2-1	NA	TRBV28	CASSPLAGGGNEQFF	TGTGCCAGCAGTCCACTAGCGGGAGGCGGCAATGAGCAGTTCTTC
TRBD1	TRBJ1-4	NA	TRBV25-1	CASSDLTGGEKLFF	TGTGCCAGCAGTGACTTGACAGGGGGAGAAAAACTGTTTTTT
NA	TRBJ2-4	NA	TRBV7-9	CASGTEGATKNIQYF	TGTGCCAGCGGCACGGAGGGGGCTACCAAAAACATTCAGTACTTC
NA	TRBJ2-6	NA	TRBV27	CASSSQGGSGANVLTF	TGTGCCAGCAGTTCGCAGGGGGGCTCTGGGGCCAACGTCCTGACTTTC
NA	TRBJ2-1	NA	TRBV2	CASRPEAYNEQFF	TGTGCCAGCAGGCCAGAGGCCTACAATGAGCAGTTCTTC
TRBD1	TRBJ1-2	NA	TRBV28	CASSFDRDSYGYTF	TGTGCCAGCAGTTTCGACCGGGACAGCTATGGCTACACCTTC
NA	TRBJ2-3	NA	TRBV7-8	CASSSSRDTQYF	TGTGCCAGCAGCTCCTCTAGGGATACGCAGTATTTT
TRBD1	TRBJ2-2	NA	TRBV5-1	CASSPQTGSGGELFF	TGCGCCAGCAGCCCCCAGACAGGGTCGGGCGGGGAGCTGTTTTTT
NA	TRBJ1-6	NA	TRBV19	CAATGSSYNSPLHF	TGTGCCGCCACAGGGAGCTCCTATAATTCACCCCTCCACTTT
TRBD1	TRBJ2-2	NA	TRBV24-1	CATEDRGRTGELFF	TGTGCCACCGAGGACAGGGGTAGGACCGGGGAGCTGTTTTTT